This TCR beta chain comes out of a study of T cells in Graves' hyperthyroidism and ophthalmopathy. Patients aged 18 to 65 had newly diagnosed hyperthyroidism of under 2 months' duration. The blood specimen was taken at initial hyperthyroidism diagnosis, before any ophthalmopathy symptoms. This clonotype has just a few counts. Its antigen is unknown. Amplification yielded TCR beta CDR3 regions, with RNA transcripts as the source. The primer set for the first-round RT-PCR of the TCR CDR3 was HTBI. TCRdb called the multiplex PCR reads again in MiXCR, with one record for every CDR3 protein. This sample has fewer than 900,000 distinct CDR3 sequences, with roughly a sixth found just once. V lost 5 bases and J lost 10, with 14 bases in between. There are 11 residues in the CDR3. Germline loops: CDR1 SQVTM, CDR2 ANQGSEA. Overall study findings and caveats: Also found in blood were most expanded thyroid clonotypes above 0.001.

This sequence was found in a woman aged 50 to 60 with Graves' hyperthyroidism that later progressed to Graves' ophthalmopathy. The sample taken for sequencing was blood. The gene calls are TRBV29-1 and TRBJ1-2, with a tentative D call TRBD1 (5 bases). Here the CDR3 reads CSVLLGQVYTF. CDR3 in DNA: TGCAGCGTTCTACTGGGGCAGGTCTACACCTTC. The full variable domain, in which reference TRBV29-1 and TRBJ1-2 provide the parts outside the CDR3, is SAVISQKPSRDICQRGTSLTIQCQVDSQVTMMFWYRQQPGQSLTLIATANQGSEATYESGFVIDKFPISRPNLTFSTLTVSNMSPEDSSIYLCSVLLGQVYTFGSGTRLTVV.